This T cell receptor beta chain comes out of a study of blood T cell repertoires in COVID-19. Study in general: The study drew acute and convalescent COVID-19 samples from the United States, Italy and Spain.

Self-reported history from a screening survey and questionnaire set each donor's cohort. Assay: immunoSEQ multiplex PCR; the TCRdb copy retains only in-frame clones and omits some. The sample gives about 170,000 clones, approximately 79% of which show up once; 15% to 20% is in the top ten. The germline V gene encodes CDR1 LNHNV and CDR2 YYDKDF (reference sequence). V lost 3 bases to trimming and J lost 0 bases, with 6 bases between them. This CDR3 is built from 15 residues. Material for sequencing was PBMCs or T cells enriched from blood (not recorded which). The gene calls are TRBV15 and TRBJ2-6; tentatively, D is TRBD1 (5 bases). The receptor was isolated from a woman in her 70s in a cohort exposed to, infected with or recovered from COVID-19 (not recorded which). The CDR3 protein is CATSSRGSGANVLTF. CDR3 nucleotides: TGTGCCACCAGCAGTAGGGGCTCTGGGGCCAACGTCCTGACTTTC.